The 10 T cell receptor beta chains given below trace back to one sample, sequenced in a study of blood T cell repertoires in COVID-19. The data were produced by immunoSEQ multiplex PCR, yet TCRdb's version contains in-frame clones alone and is incomplete. This sample has 20,000 to 30,000 clones, with about nine tenths found just once. The source material was peripheral blood. The receptors stem from a human donor in a cohort sampled during active COVID-19.

This clone has just one count. The chain uses TRBV19 and TRBJ2-3; the match to TRBD1 covers 8 bases. The CDR3 consists of 14 residues. Trimming took 8 bases from V and 3 from J; bases not matched to a gene: 7. The V gene's germline CDR1 is LNHDA and CDR2 SQIVND (reference sequence). CDR3 region: CASADRGGTDTQYF. CDR3 DNA sequence: TGTGCCAGTGCTGACAGGGGCGGGACAGATACGCAGTATTTT.

The rearrangement uses TRBV9 and TRBJ1-2, with 7 bases that match TRBD1. Germline CDR1 is SGDLS and CDR2 is YYNGEE. Trimming at V came to 3 bases and at J to 8 bases, leaving 7 bases not matched to a gene. The CDR3 has 13 amino acids. CDR3 in amino acids: CASSATGSGGYTF. The CDR3 region has the DNA TGTGCCAGCAGCGCGACAGGGTCCGGGGGCTACACCTTC.

This chain links TRBV7-2 with TRBJ2-3; TRBD2 is a possible D gene (7 bases). The V end was cut by 0 bases, the J end by 3 bases, with 10 bases between. The CDR3 is made up of 15 amino acids. Germline loops: CDR1 SGHTA, CDR2 FQGNSA. CDR3 DNA sequence: TGTGCCAGCAGCTTAGCGGGGGGGCCGACAGATACGCAGTATTTT. As protein: CASSLAGGPTDTQYF.

V gene TRBV15 combines with J gene TRBJ2-7; D may be TRBD2 (6 bases). Germline V gene sequence: CDR1 LNHNV, CDR2 YYDKDF (reference sequence). Trimming stripped 3 bases from V and 5 bases from J, with 17 bases between. There are 15 residues in the CDR3. Written as DNA, the CDR3 is TGTGCCACCAGCAGGCCGTTGGCGGGAAGCGACGAGCAGTACTTC. As protein: CATSRPLAGSDEQYF.

Only one count was recorded for this clone. This chain links TRBV5-1 with TRBJ2-3, with D tentatively TRBD2 (5 bases). The V gene's germline CDR1 is SGHRS and CDR2 YFSETQ. The CDR3 sequence is 15 residues long. Trimming pared 0 bases from V and 4 bases from J, leaving 12 bases between. Here the CDR3 DNA reads TGCGCCAGCAGCTTGGACGGGGAATCTTCAGATACGCAGTATTTT. This sequence encodes CASSLDGESSDTQYF.

The chain uses TRBV11-2 and TRBJ1-4; no clear D gene. Germline V gene lookup returns CDR1 SGHAT and CDR2 FQNNGV. This CDR3 region has 13 residues. The germline V and J ends were trimmed by 0 bases and 6 bases, with 5 bases remaining between them. The CDR3 sequence is CASSLEEDEKLFF. CDR3 DNA sequence: TGTGCCAGCAGCTTAGAAGAGGATGAAAAACTGTTTTTT.

The chain recombines TRBV27 with TRBJ2-5, with TRBD2 matching 10 bases. There are 20 residues in the CDR3. The junction had 21 bases not matched to a gene; V was cut back by 2 bases and J by 6 bases. Germline V gives CDR1 MNHEY, CDR2 SMNVEV (reference sequence). CDR3 nucleotide sequence: TGTGCCAGCAGTTTAGGTTGGGGGCTAGCGGGGGCCAGGGATGGGCAGACCCAGTACTTC. This translates into CASSLGWGLAGARDGQTQYF.

V is TRBV9 and J is TRBJ1-3; 8 bases align to TRBD1. The V gene end was trimmed by 0 bases and the J gene end by 3 bases; junction bases not matched to a gene: 2. This CDR3 has 15 amino acids. CDR1 and CDR2 (germline): SGDLS, YYNGEE. Here the CDR3 reads CASSVGQGNGNTIYF. The CDR3 region has the DNA TGTGCCAGCAGCGTAGGACAGGGGAATGGAAACACCATATATTTT.

The chain combines TRBV19 with TRBJ2-1, with 15 positions matching TRBD2. The CDR3 is made up of 15 amino acids. V shed 3 bases, J shed 9 bases, and the junction held 3 bases outside the gene matches. The germline V gene encodes CDR1 LNHDA and CDR2 SQIVND (reference sequence). The CDR3 reads CASSIGTSGGREQFF. The CDR3 DNA sequence: TGTGCCAGTAGTATCGGGACTAGCGGGGGGCGTGAGCAGTTCTTC.

This chain connects TRBV28 to TRBJ1-3; D is unresolved. Germline V gene data show CDR1 as MDHEN and CDR2 as SYDVKM. Trimming pared 0 bases from V and 0 bases from J, leaving 6 bases between. The CDR3 runs 15 residues. CDR3 region: CASSLWAFSGNTIYF. DNA of the CDR3: TGTGCCAGCAGTTTATGGGCATTCTCTGGAAACACCATATATTTT.